Listed here is a single TCR beta chain. This clone was counted only a few times. What antigen it recognizes has not been identified. No base qualities exist here, and no much larger clone lies one base off it. This record belongs to a study of cytomegalovirus exposure and HLA in healthy donors (dated 2017 in TCRdb). Background for the entire study: According to a later analysis, one platform produced both the 110 or so validation repertoires and the 670 or so repertoires of the first cohort. The study aimed to test whether cataloging public T cell receptors could reveal signatures of past pathogen exposure. In addition to the first cohort of 666 subjects, a separate validation cohort of approximately 130 different subjects was used. The study combined high-throughput TCR immunosequencing, statistical association of individual TCRs with disease status, and machine learning to predict cytomegalovirus infection status. Overall study results and their limits: In a later analysis, TCRs clustered in the first cohort were found to also tend to co-occur in the 100 to 150 validation repertoires, with 94% of cluster scores above 0. A few of the identified cytomegalovirus-associated TCR beta chains were confirmed in vitro to be specific for cytomegalovirus antigens. All 130 or so repertoires were used to score co-occurrence in the validation cohort in a later analysis, because that analysis had no HLA typing for the cohort. While some public TCRs were present in many individuals, most TCR sequences turned up only very rarely across donors. According to the authors, the approach could potentially be generalized to other disease states and immunological phenotypes. The classifier was reported to diagnose cytomegalovirus status with high specificity and sensitivity in both the original cohort and the validation cohort. The study gave a list of some 150 TCR beta chains associated with cytomegalovirus.

The V and J ends are trimmed by 2 bases and 7 bases, leaving 12 bases between them. The CDR3 starts with the cysteine, ends with the phenylalanine, and has 14 residues. Only the CDR3 region is kept as DNA, spanning 42 bases read in frame from base 1. CDR1 and CDR2, looked up from the germline V gene (reference sequence), are WNHNN and SYGVQD. Donors formed part of the validation cohort, which comprised approximately 130 subjects and was distinct from the first cohort of some 700 subjects. The method was the immunoSEQ multiplex PCR assay. Regarding the original processing steps: To diagnose cytomegalovirus status from the catalog of TCR beta chain sequences, a statistical classification framework was built. TCRdb retrieved this table from immuneACCESS and kept in-frame rearrangements only. Not all clones are present; in checked studies, unresolved V genes account for under half, and no reason is known for the remainder. V, J and clone size are taken as reported in that table, and D and trimming were inferred from the DNA itself. This sample lists about 110,000 clones; roughly 95% were detected once. The biggest ten clones account for roughly 0.66% of the sample.

Sequenced: PBMCs. The source is a woman younger than 30 in good health and CMV-seronegative. Recombination joined TRBV10-1 with TRBJ1-5; perhaps TRBD1 is the D gene, with 6 bases matching. The CDR3 in this case is CASSEGRGGQPQHF. The nucleotide sequence is given as TGCGCCAGCAGTGAGGGCAGGGGAGGGCAGCCCCAGCATTTT.